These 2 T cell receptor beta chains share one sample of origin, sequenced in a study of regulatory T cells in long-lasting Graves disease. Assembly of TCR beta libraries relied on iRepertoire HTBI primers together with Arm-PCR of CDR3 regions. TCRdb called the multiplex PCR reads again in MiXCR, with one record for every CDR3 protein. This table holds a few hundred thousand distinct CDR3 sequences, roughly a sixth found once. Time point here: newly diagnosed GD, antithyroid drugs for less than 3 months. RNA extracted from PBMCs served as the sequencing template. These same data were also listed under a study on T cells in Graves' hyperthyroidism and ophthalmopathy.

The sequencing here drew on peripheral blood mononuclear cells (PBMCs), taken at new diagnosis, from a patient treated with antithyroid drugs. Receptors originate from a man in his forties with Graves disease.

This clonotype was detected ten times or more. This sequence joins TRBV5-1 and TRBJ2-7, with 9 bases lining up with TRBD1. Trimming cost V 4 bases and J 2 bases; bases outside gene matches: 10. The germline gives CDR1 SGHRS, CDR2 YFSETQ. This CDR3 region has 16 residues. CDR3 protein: CASSGVQGATAYEQYF. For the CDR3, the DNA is TGCGCCAGCAGCGGCGTACAGGGGGCGACAGCCTACGAGCAGTACTTC.

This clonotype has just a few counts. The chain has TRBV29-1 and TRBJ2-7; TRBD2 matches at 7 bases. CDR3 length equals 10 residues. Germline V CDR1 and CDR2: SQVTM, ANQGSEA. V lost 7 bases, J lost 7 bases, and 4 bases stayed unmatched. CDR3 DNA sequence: TGCAGCGCCGGGGACTATGAGCAGTACTTC. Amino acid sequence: CSAGDYEQYF.